A single sample gave rise to the 21 T cell receptor beta chains below, sequenced in a study of T-cell memory formation after mild COVID-19. TCRdb reprocessed the 5' RACE reads with MiXCR, giving one entry per CDR3 protein. Here the sample spans roughly 140,000 distinct CDR3 sequences, 14% being singletons. The specimen was PBMCs or a T cell subset sorted from them (not recorded which). These receptors all come from an adult woman who had mild COVID-19 (a few samples of this study predate the infection). Cell type and time point are not known.

This clonotype was detected only a few times. The chain carries TRBV6-5 and TRBJ2-7; the D call may be TRBD1 or TRBD2 (5 bases each). Trimming shortened V by 6 bases and J by 7 bases, and 13 bases separated the two germline ends. The V gene's germline CDR1 is MNHEY and CDR2 SVGAGI. CDR3 size: 12 residues. The chain's CDR3 is CASRDPGSEQYF. Here the CDR3 DNA reads TGTGCCAGCAGGGACCCAGGGAGTGAGCAGTACTTC.

There are a few counts of this clonotype. The chain joins TRBV12-3 or TRBV12-4 to TRBJ1-1, with 12 positions matching TRBD1. This CDR3 region has 13 residues. Germline trimming cut 6 bases from V and 11 bases from J; bases unmatched to any gene: 7. In nucleotides, the CDR3 is TGTGCCAGCAGCCCGGGACAGGGGGCGAGGGCTTTCTTT. It is translated as CASSPGQGARAFF.

There are a few counts of this clonotype. The chain couples TRBV4-1 to TRBJ2-1; 8 bases are a match to TRBD2. V trimming: 0 bases; J trimming: 5 bases; junction bases outside the gene matches: 6. This CDR3 comprises 16 residues. Germline lookup yields CDR1 MGHRA and CDR2 YSYEKL. The CDR3, as DNA: TGCGCCAGCAGCCAAGAAGTCCGGGGGGGGCACAATGAGCAGTTCTTC. The encoded protein is CASSQEVRGGHNEQFF.

V is TRBV9 and J is TRBJ2-2; 7 bases map to TRBD1. This CDR3 spans 16 amino acids. V shed 5 bases and J 0 bases; nucleotides not matched to a gene: 7. Germline V gene sequence: CDR1 SGDLS, CDR2 YYNGEE. CDR3 nucleotides: TGTGCCAGCAGACCAGACGGGACAGCGAACACCGGGGAGCTGTTTTTT. Its protein product is CASRPDGTANTGELFF.

This clonotype was counted a few times. The chain is built from TRBV7-9 and TRBJ1-5; tentatively, D is TRBD1 (6 bases). V was cut by 5 bases and J by 6 bases, with 14 bases left in between. This CDR3 spans 14 amino acids. CDR1 is SEHNR and CDR2 is FQNEAQ in the germline V gene (reference sequence). The CDR3 reads CASSATGALQPQHF. In DNA form, the CDR3 reads TGTGCCAGCAGCGCGACAGGAGCCCTTCAGCCCCAGCATTTT.

This chain connects TRBV27 to TRBJ1-1; D possibly corresponds to TRBD1 (6 bases). The V end lost 2 bases, the J end lost 1 base, and 8 bases lay between the germline ends. The length of the CDR3 is 14 residues. Germline V gene data show CDR1 as MNHEY and CDR2 as SMNVEV (reference sequence). The CDR3 region has the DNA TGTGCCAGCAGTTTAAGGGGGGCGAACACTGAAGCTTTCTTT. Its translation is CASSLRGANTEAFF.

The J gene is TRBJ2-1, the V gene TRBV5-6; the D gene is possibly TRBD1 (5 bases). CDR1 and CDR2 (germline): SGHDT, YYEEEE. The CDR3 sequence is 15 residues long. V was pared by 3 bases and J by 8 bases, with 18 bases between. This CDR3 reads CASSYETDFSDEQFF. CDR3 nucleotides: TGTGCCAGCAGCTACGAGACAGACTTCTCGGATGAGCAGTTCTTC.

The chain employs TRBV6-5 and TRBJ2-6, with 7 bases identical to TRBD2. Germline V gives CDR1 MNHEY, CDR2 SVGAGI. This CDR3 has 18 residues. V shed 3 bases, J shed 1 base, and the junction held 9 bases outside the gene matches. DNA for the CDR3: TGTGCCAGCAGTTATGGCGGGGGTTCGGCATCTGGGGCCAACGTCCTGACTTTC. Amino acid sequence: CASSYGGGSASGANVLTF.

This clonotype was detected a few times. The chain recombines TRBV6-2 or TRBV6-3 with TRBJ2-7, with 9 positions matching TRBD1. The CDR3 is 15 residues long. Germline assignment: CDR1 MNHEY and CDR2 SVGEGT. V trimming: 4 bases; J trimming: 3 bases; junction bases outside the gene matches: 7. CDR3 residues: CASSSTGQGDYEQYF. In nucleotides, the CDR3 is TGTGCCAGCAGTTCCACGGGACAGGGTGACTACGAGCAGTACTTC.

The rearrangement uses TRBV7-8 and TRBJ2-7; 10 bases are shared with TRBD2. The CDR3 length is 17 residues. Germline V gene data show CDR1 as SGHVS and CDR2 as FQNEAQ. V shed 1 base, J shed 4 bases, and the junction held 10 bases outside the gene matches. The CDR3 DNA is TGTGCCAGCAGCTTAGTTGCCGGGGATAGCGGGGGGTACGAGCAGTACTTC. Its translation: CASSLVAGDSGGYEQYF.

This clonotype came up a few times. The chain combines TRBV19 with TRBJ2-1; 13 nucleotides agree with TRBD2. This CDR3 has 15 amino acids. Germline values: CDR1 LNHDA, CDR2 SQIVND (reference sequence). V shed 7 bases, J shed 8 bases, and the junction held 8 bases outside the gene matches. The CDR3 region is CASNPLAGGPDEQFF. CDR3 sequence (DNA): TGTGCCAGTAATCCACTAGCGGGAGGGCCCGATGAGCAGTTCTTC.

This clonotype was observed many times. V and J are TRBV20-1 and TRBJ2-7, with D tentatively TRBD2 (6 bases). Germline V CDR1 and CDR2: DFQATT, SNEGSKA (reference sequence). CDR3 length equals 14 residues. V lost 4 bases and J lost 2, with 15 bases in between. CDR3 sequence reads: CSAIPGGAPYEQYF. In nucleotides, the CDR3 is TGCAGTGCTATCCCTGGAGGGGCCCCCTACGAGCAGTACTTC.

As DNA, the CDR3 is TGTGCCAGCAGCCCGCACACTAGCGGGAGCTCCTACAATGAGCAGTTCTTC. Its translation: CASSPHTSGSSYNEQFF. The gene calls are TRBV7-2 and TRBJ2-1, with 11 bases fitting TRBD2. Germline values: CDR1 SGHTA, CDR2 FQGNSA. The CDR3 is made up of 17 amino acids. The V gene end was trimmed by 5 bases and the J gene end by 0 bases; junction bases not matched to a gene: 6. Drawing the rest from reference TRBV7-2 and TRBJ2-1, the complete variable domain is GAGVSQSPSNKVTEKGKDVELRCDPISGHTALYWYRQSLGQGLEFLIYFQGNSAPDKSGLPSDRFSAERTGGSVSTLTIQRTQQEDSAVYLCASSPHTSGSSYNEQFFGPGTRLTVL.

This clonotype showed up just a few times. The V gene is TRBV6-2 or TRBV6-3, the J gene TRBJ2-1; D perhaps matches TRBD1 (5 bases). Germline CDR1 is MNHEY and CDR2 is SVGEGT. The V gene lost 6 bases and the J gene lost 0 bases, with 12 bases spanning the gap. CDR3 size: 15 residues. The CDR3 is CASRRQSDSYNEQFF. The CDR3 coding sequence is TGTGCCAGCAGGAGACAGTCCGACTCCTACAATGAGCAGTTCTTC.

As regards this clonotype: A much larger clone differs from this one at a single base, so this may be a read error. This chain links TRBV5-1 with TRBJ1-1; D gene uncertain. CDR1 and CDR2 (germline): SGHRS, YFSETQ. The V end was cut by 0 bases, the J end by 6 bases, with 6 bases between. The CDR3 runs to 12 residues. The CDR3 DNA is TGCGCCAGCAGCTTGGGTTACTCTGAAGCTTTCTTT. Its translation is CASSLGYSEAFF.

This clonotype appeared many times. The chain couples TRBV27 to TRBJ2-5; 9 bases fit TRBD1. The CDR3 runs 17 residues. CDR1 and CDR2 (germline): MNHEY, SMNVEV (reference sequence). V shed 0 bases, J shed 3 bases, and the junction held 8 bases outside the gene matches. The CDR3 bases are TGTGCCAGCAGTTTATCGACAGGGGGACTCCTAAAAGAGACCCAGTACTTC. Amino acid sequence: CASSLSTGGLLKETQYF.

The chain uses TRBV7-9 and TRBJ1-2; a possible D gene is TRBD1 (6 bases). Trimming removed 3 bases from V and 4 bases from J, with 9 bases in between. CDR3 length: 13 residues. Germline assignment: CDR1 SEHNR and CDR2 FQNEAQ (reference sequence). In DNA form, the CDR3 reads TGTGCCAGCAGCTTTCCGGGGGCCTATGGCTACACCTTC. Translation gives CASSFPGAYGYTF.

The genes are TRBV7-2 and TRBJ2-1; D unclear. From germline, CDR1 is SGHTA and CDR2 FQGNSA. The CDR3 runs 14 residues. Trimming removed 1 base at V and 3 bases at J, with 7 bases between. The CDR3 DNA reads as TGTGCCAGCAGCTTAGTAGGCGACTACAATGAGCAGTTCTTC. Translation gives CASSLVGDYNEQFF.

This clonotype has more than one count but fewer than ten. The chain combines TRBV9 with TRBJ1-3; D unclear. The germline gives CDR1 SGDLS, CDR2 YYNGEE. Trimming removed 3 bases from V and 1 base from J, with 17 bases in between. The CDR3 runs to 17 residues. Here the CDR3 DNA reads TGTGCCAGCAGCGATTTAATCCCAGGCCTATCTGGAAACACCATATATTTT. This translates into CASSDLIPGLSGNTIYF.

The CDR3 loop is CASSLTDTTYEQYF. The CDR3, as DNA: TGTGCCAGCAGTTTAACGGACACAACCTACGAGCAGTACTTC. V is TRBV27 and J is TRBJ2-7; D possibly corresponds to TRBD1 (5 bases). Germline CDR1 is MNHEY and CDR2 is SMNVEV (reference sequence). With 2 bases removed from V and 2 bases from J, the gap between germline ends came to 10 bases. This CDR3 has 14 amino acids.

The chain employs TRBV6-5 and TRBJ2-1; 7 positions match TRBD2. The germline V gene has CDR1 MNHEY and CDR2 SVGAGI. Trimming took 5 bases from V and 0 from J; bases not matched to a gene: 10. The CDR3 spans 17 residues. The CDR3 loop reads CASSPLIAGSSYNEQFF. The CDR3 nucleotides read TGTGCCAGCAGTCCCCTGATAGCGGGTAGCTCCTACAATGAGCAGTTCTTC.